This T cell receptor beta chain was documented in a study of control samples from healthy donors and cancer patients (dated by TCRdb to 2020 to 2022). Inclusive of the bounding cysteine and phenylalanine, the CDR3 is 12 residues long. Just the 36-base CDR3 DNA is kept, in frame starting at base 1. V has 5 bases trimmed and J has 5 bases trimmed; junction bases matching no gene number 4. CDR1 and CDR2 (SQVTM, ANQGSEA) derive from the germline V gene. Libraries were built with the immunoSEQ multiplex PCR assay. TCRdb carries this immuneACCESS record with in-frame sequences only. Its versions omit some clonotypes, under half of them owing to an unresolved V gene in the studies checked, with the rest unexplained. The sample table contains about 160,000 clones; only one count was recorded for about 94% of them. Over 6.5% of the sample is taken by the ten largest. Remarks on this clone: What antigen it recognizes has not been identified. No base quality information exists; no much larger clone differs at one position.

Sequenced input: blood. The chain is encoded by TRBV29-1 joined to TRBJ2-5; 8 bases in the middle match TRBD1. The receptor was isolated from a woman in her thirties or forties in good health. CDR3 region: CSVSTGGETQYF. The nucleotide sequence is TGCAGCGTTAGTACAGGGGGGGAGACCCAGTACTTC.